Listed here are 29 T cell receptor beta chains from one sample, sequenced in a study of CD8+ T cells in alopecia areata. cDNA prepared by RNA extraction and subsequent reverse transcription served as the template for sequencing. Generated by immunoSEQ multiplex PCR, the TCRdb table keeps only in-frame clones and is missing some. The table has about 190,000 clones, roughly three fifths seen once. Treatment: oral pan-JAK inhibitor, 5-10 mg twice daily. The specimen comprised CD4+ T cells sorted from blood, sampled at week 4, from a patient treated with tofacitinib. These TCRs come from a human donor with alopecia areata.

The chain couples TRBV7-2 to TRBJ2-7; possible D gene TRBD1, 5 bases. V lost 5 bases, J lost 4 bases, and 6 bases lay in between. Germline V lookup: CDR1 SGHTA, CDR2 FQGNSA. CDR3 length: 11 residues. The CDR3 spells CASSNRYEQYF. The CDR3 DNA reads as TGTGCCAGCAGCAACAGGTACGAGCAGTACTTC.

This clone came up a few times. This CDR3 is also generated by other DNA sequences in the sample. The chain links TRBV29-1 to TRBJ1-5, with 7 bases aligning to TRBD1. The CDR3 spans 12 residues. The germline V gene has CDR1 SQVTM and CDR2 ANQGSEA. V was clipped by 4 bases and J by 6 bases; unmatched bases: 3. This CDR3 is CSVGQGSQPQHF. As DNA, the CDR3 is TGCAGCGTTGGACAGGGAAGTCAGCCCCAGCATTTT.

This clone was found once. The rearrangement joins TRBV15 to TRBJ1-5; D possibly corresponds to TRBD1 (6 bases). The V gene lost 2 bases and the J gene lost 1 base, with 9 bases spanning the gap. The germline V gene encodes CDR1 LNHNV and CDR2 YYDKDF (reference sequence). This CDR3 is 15 amino acids long. In DNA form, the CDR3 reads TGTGCCACCAGCAGACAGGGACAAAGCAATCAGCCCCAGCATTTT. Translated, it gives CATSRQGQSNQPQHF.

This clone was seen a few times. V is TRBV9 and J is TRBJ2-6; D is unclear. The germline CDR1 and CDR2 sequences are SGDLS and YYNGEE. Trimming pared 5 bases from V and 0 bases from J, leaving 3 bases between. CDR3 size: 13 residues. The CDR3 protein is CASRASGANVLTF. The CDR3 DNA is TGTGCCAGCAGAGCCTCTGGGGCCAACGTCCTGACTTTC. The whole variable domain, remainder taken from reference TRBV9 and TRBJ2-6, is DSGVTQTPKHLITATGQRVTLRCSPRSGDLSVYWYQQSLDQGLQFLIQYYNGEERAKGNILERFSAQQFPDLHSELNLSSLELGDSALYFCASRASGANVLTFGAGSRLTVL.

In DNA form, the CDR3 reads TGTGCCAGCAGCTTACGGGGACAGAATGAAAAACTGTTTTTT. Its translation: CASSLRGQNEKLFF. The chain has TRBV7-3 and TRBJ1-4; 7 nucleotides match TRBD1. J gave up 5 bases and V 2 bases, and 2 bases lay outside the gene matches. This CDR3 spans 14 amino acids. The germline CDR1 and CDR2 sequences are SGHTA and FQGTGA.

This sequence joins TRBV29-1 and TRBJ2-3; D is ambiguous. The CDR3 is 13 amino acids. The V and J ends lost 2 bases and 0 bases respectively, with 6 bases between them. In germline, CDR1 is SQVTM, CDR2 ANQGSEA. DNA for the CDR3: TGCAGCGTTGAATACCGGAGCACAGATACGCAGTATTTT. Its translation is CSVEYRSTDTQYF.

The V and J genes are TRBV5-6 and TRBJ2-3; 7 positions match TRBD2. CDR1 and CDR2 from the germline V gene are SGHDT and YYEEEE. The CDR3 sequence is 15 residues long. Germline trimming cut 3 bases from V and 2 bases from J; bases unmatched to any gene: 6. CDR3 region: CASSYGGRATDTQYF. CDR3 sequence (DNA): TGTGCCAGCAGCTATGGTGGGAGGGCCACAGATACGCAGTATTTT. Filled out from reference TRBV5-6 and TRBJ2-3, the complete variable domain reads DAGVTQSPTHLIKTRGQQVTLRCSPKSGHDTVSWYQQALGQGPQFIFQYYEEEERQRGNFPDRFSGHQFPNYSSELNVNALLLGDSALYLCASSYGGRATDTQYFGPGTRLTVL.

This clone was found a few times. This chain's CDR3 is CASSYLMQPQHF. In DNA form, the CDR3 reads TGTGCCAGCAGTTACTTGATGCAGCCCCAGCATTTT. The chain carries TRBV6-6 and TRBJ1-5; no clear D. The CDR3 is made up of 12 amino acids. CDR1 and CDR2 from the germline V gene are MNHNY and SVGAGI (reference sequence). Trimming took 1 base from V and 7 from J, leaving 5 bases between them.

The J gene is TRBJ2-3, the V gene TRBV15, with D possibly matching TRBD2 (6 bases). The CDR3 runs 14 residues. Trimming left V 0 bases short and J 9 bases short, with 13 bases between. Germline V gene lookup returns CDR1 LNHNV and CDR2 YYDKDF (reference sequence). The CDR3 loop is CATSRDFLGGTQYF. CDR3 bases: TGTGCCACCAGCAGAGATTTTTTGGGGGGAACGCAGTATTTT. The whole variable domain, filled in from reference TRBV15 and TRBJ2-3, reads DAMVIQNPRYQVTQFGKPVTLSCSQTLNHNVMYWYQQKSSQAPKLLFHYYDKDFNNEADTPDNFQSRRPNTSFCFLDIRSPGLGDTAMYLCATSRDFLGGTQYFGPGTRLTVL.

The chain joins TRBV10-3 to TRBJ2-5; D is possibly TRBD2 (6 bases). Germline lookup yields CDR1 ENHRY and CDR2 SYGVKD. The CDR3 totals 12 residues. V dropped 4 bases and J dropped 9 bases, with 12 bases sitting between them. CDR3 sequence reads: CAISVDGGAQYF. DNA of the CDR3: TGTGCCATCAGTGTTGACGGCGGGGCCCAGTACTTC.

Concerning this clone: Its ends do not fully match the called genes, so a read error is possible. The chain is built from TRBV2 and TRBJ2-2; 8 bases line up with TRBD2. The length of the CDR3 is 15 residues. The germline V gene has CDR1 SNHLY and CDR2 FYNNEI. CDR3 DNA sequence: TGTGCCAGCAGAGAAGCGGGAGCTATCACCGGGGAGCTGTTTTTT. Translation: CASREAGAITGELFF.

V usage is TRBV7-3 and J usage is TRBJ2-6; D is perhaps TRBD1 (5 bases). Germline V gene lookup returns CDR1 SGHTA and CDR2 FQGTGA. Trimming pared 5 bases from V and 0 bases from J, leaving 14 bases between. The CDR3 has 17 amino acids. The CDR3 DNA reads as TGTGCCAGCAGCCCGGACGACAGAAGCTCTGGGGCCAACGTCCTGACTTTC. It codes for CASSPDDRSSGANVLTF.

A few counts support this clone. The chain combines TRBV29-1 with TRBJ2-7, with 7 positions matching TRBD1. Germline CDR1 reads SQVTM; CDR2 reads ANQGSEA. V shed 6 bases, J shed 9 bases, and the junction held 11 bases outside the gene matches. The CDR3 covers 12 residues. The CDR3 loop is CSVRDSALGQYF. For the CDR3, the DNA is TGCAGCGTCCGGGACAGCGCTCTGGGGCAGTACTTC.

The rearrangement uses TRBV4-2 and TRBJ2-1; TRBD2 matches 14 bases. Germline lookup yields CDR1 LGHNA and CDR2 YNFKEQ. CDR3 length equals 15 residues. V lost 4 bases, J lost 10 bases, and 6 bases stayed unmatched. CDR3 protein: CASSPGTSGSGEQFF. The CDR3 region has the DNA TGTGCCAGCAGCCCGGGGACTAGCGGGAGTGGAGAGCAGTTCTTC.

This clone showed up just a few times. This chain links TRBV20-1 with TRBJ2-3; D not certain. The CDR3 is 11 residues long. The germline V gene has CDR1 DFQATT and CDR2 SNEGSKA (reference sequence). V was trimmed by 5 bases and J by 5 bases, leaving 8 bases between them. The CDR3 bases are TGCAGTGCTGAAGATGGAGATACGCAGTATTTT. This codes for CSAEDGDTQYF.

V usage is TRBV30 and J usage is TRBJ1-2, with D hard to call. Germline V lookup: CDR1 GTSNPN, CDR2 SVGIG (reference sequence). The ends were cut back, 2 bases at V and 8 bases at J, with 12 bases in the middle. The CDR3 has 12 residues. The CDR3 loop is CAWSSGPGGYTF. In DNA, the CDR3 is TGTGCCTGGAGTTCAGGCCCCGGCGGCTACACCTTC. The variable domain in full, completed from reference TRBV30 and TRBJ1-2, reads SQTIHQWPATLVQPVGSPLSLECTVEGTSNPNLYWYRQAAGRGLQLLFYSVGIGQISSEVPQNLSASRPQDRQFILSSKKLLLSDSGFYLCAWSSGPGGYTFGSGTRLTVV.

The V gene is TRBV6-6, the J gene TRBJ2-1, with 9 bases aligning to TRBD2. Unmatched junction bases numbered 12, after V lost 8 bases and J lost 7 bases. Per germline, CDR1 MNHNY and CDR2 SVGAGI (reference sequence). The CDR3 has 15 amino acids. The CDR3 reads CASREAGGAGNEQFF. CDR3 DNA sequence: TGTGCCAGCCGGGAGGCGGGAGGGGCGGGGAATGAGCAGTTCTTC.

DNA for the CDR3: TGTGCCAGCAGTTACAACGGCCCTTTGGGCAATTCACCCCTCCACTTT. Its translation: CASSYNGPLGNSPLHF. V usage is TRBV6-5 and J usage is TRBJ1-6; D unclear. The germline CDR1 and CDR2 sequences are MNHEY and SVGAGI. The V end lost 2 bases, the J end lost 7 bases, and 15 bases lay between the germline ends. This CDR3 contains 16 residues.

V usage is TRBV7-2 and J usage is TRBJ2-7; TRBD1 matches 7 bases. The CDR3 has 14 residues. Germline CDR1 reads SGHTA; CDR2 reads FQGNSA. The J segment lost 7 bases and the V segment lost 5 bases, leaving 11 bases of the junction unmatched. DNA of the CDR3: TGTGCCAGCAGCCCGGGGACAGTCGTTGGGGAGCAGTACTTC. Its translation: CASSPGTVVGEQYF.

Comments on this clone: The junction shows a germline mismatch at one end, possibly a read error. The CDR3 region has the DNA TGTGCCAGCAGTGAAGCGACGGTTATCTTC. It specifies CASSEATVIF. V and J are TRBV2 and TRBJ2-7, with D hard to call. This CDR3 has 10 residues. Germline V gives CDR1 SNHLY, CDR2 FYNNEI.

The rearrangement links TRBV9 to TRBJ2-3; possible D gene TRBD2, 6 bases. This CDR3 region has 15 residues. Per germline, CDR1 SGDLS and CDR2 YYNGEE. The ends were cut back, 0 bases at V and 2 bases at J, with 10 bases in the middle. The DNA of the CDR3 is TGTGCCAGCAGCGTAGGGGCGGGGTACACAGATACGCAGTATTTT. It is translated as CASSVGAGYTDTQYF.

The V call is TRBV5-1, the J call TRBJ1-1; no clear D gene. V was trimmed by 2 bases and J by 0 bases, leaving 8 bases between them. The CDR3 extends over 14 amino acids. CDR1 SGHRS and CDR2 YFSETQ come from the germline V gene. CDR3 loop: CASSFSAMNTEAFF. In DNA form, the CDR3 reads TGCGCCAGCAGCTTCAGTGCCATGAACACTGAAGCTTTCTTT.

The rearrangement joins TRBV6-5 to TRBJ2-7; TRBD1 might be the D (7 bases). The CDR3 runs 13 residues. Trimming cost V 7 bases and J 3 bases, with 13 bases left between them. Germline CDR1 reads MNHEY; CDR2 reads SVGAGI. The CDR3 spells CASNRQGGYEQYF. CDR3 sequence (DNA): TGTGCCAGCAACAGGCAGGGGGGCTACGAGCAGTACTTC.

The rearrangement uses TRBV2 and TRBJ2-5; D might be TRBD2 (5 bases). Trimming took off 11 bases at V and 10 bases at J, with 17 bases between the two ends. CDR3 length: 11 amino acids. Germline V gives CDR1 SNHLY, CDR2 FYNNEI. The CDR3 coding sequence is TGTGCCTTCAACATCGGGAACCACCAGTACTTC. Translating it yields CAFNIGNHQYF. Complete variable domain (other parts from reference TRBV2 and TRBJ2-5): EPEVTQTPSHQVTQMGQEVILRCVPISNHLYFYWYRQILGQKVEFLVSFYNNEISEKSEIFDDQFSVERPDGSNFTLKIRSTKLEDSAMYFCAFNIGNHQYFGPGTRLLVL.

The chain has TRBV29-1 and TRBJ2-1; D unresolved. The CDR3 has 13 amino acids. Germline loops: CDR1 SQVTM, CDR2 ANQGSEA. Trimming took 4 bases from V and 6 from J, leaving 13 bases between them. CDR3 coding DNA: TGCAGCGTTGTAAGGGAACCCGGCAATGAGCAGTTCTTC. This codes for CSVVREPGNEQFF.

The chain joins TRBV7-2 to TRBJ1-5; 11 positions agree with TRBD1. The CDR3 sequence is 17 residues long. Germline V gene data show CDR1 as SGHTA and CDR2 as FQGNSA. V gave up 5 bases and J gave up 5 bases; unmatched junction bases: 11. CDR3 loop: CASSLGTGGLADQPQHF. Here the CDR3 DNA reads TGTGCCAGCAGCCTGGGGACAGGGGGTCTCGCGGATCAGCCCCAGCATTTT.

The chain employs TRBV2 and TRBJ1-2; D gene unclear. The V gene's germline CDR1 is SNHLY and CDR2 FYNNEI. The CDR3 runs 14 residues. The V and J ends lost 4 bases and 8 bases respectively, with 17 bases between them. Here the CDR3 reads CASSVRASYVGYTF. The CDR3 DNA sequence: TGTGCCAGCAGTGTTCGGGCTTCCTACGTCGGCTACACCTTC. The full variable domain, in which reference TRBV2 and TRBJ1-2 provide the parts outside the CDR3, is EPEVTQTPSHQVTQMGQEVILRCVPISNHLYFYWYRQILGQKVEFLVSFYNNEISEKSEIFDDQFSVERPDGSNFTLKIRSTKLEDSAMYFCASSVRASYVGYTFGSGTRLTVV.

The V gene is TRBV5-1, the J gene TRBJ1-2; unclear D gene. In germline, CDR1 is SGHRS, CDR2 YFSETQ. The CDR3 is made up of 13 amino acids. The V and J ends lost 5 bases and 5 bases respectively, with 13 bases between them. CDR3 residues: CASSPLDAYGYTF. The CDR3 DNA follows: TGCGCCAGCAGTCCCCTCGATGCATATGGCTACACCTTC.

This chain links TRBV7-9 with TRBJ1-1; no clear D. Germline loops: CDR1 SEHNR, CDR2 FQNEAQ (reference sequence). Trimming pared 8 bases from V and 6 bases from J, leaving 16 bases between. The CDR3 extends over 13 amino acids. CDR3 loop: CASGRARWAEAFF. CDR3 nucleotide sequence: TGTGCCAGCGGCCGGGCCCGATGGGCTGAAGCTTTCTTT. Filled out from reference TRBV7-9 and TRBJ1-1, the complete variable domain reads DTGVSQNPRHKITKRGQNVTFRCDPISEHNRLYWYRQTLGQGPEFLTYFQNEAQLEKSRLLSDRFSAERPKGSFSTLEIQRTEQGDSAMYLCASGRARWAEAFFGQGTRLTVV.